This TCR beta chain was sequenced during a study of CXCR3-negative and CXCR3-positive naive CD8 T cells. Whole-study results and caveats: More hydrophobic TRB CDR3s occurred in CXCR3-positive than in CXCR3-negative naive cells. In naive cells, CXCR3-negative and CXCR3-positive subsets had similar TRBV-TRBJ usage; memory cells differed. Relative to memory CD8+ cells, whose diversity was much lower, both naive subsets had comparably high diversity.

Remarks on this clonotype: Its antigen is still unknown.

With UMI labels, 5' RACE was used to prepare the TRB cDNA libraries. No DNA is given; TCRdb re-called the 5' RACE reads and lists each CDR3 protein once. The sample table sets out some 41,000 distinct CDR3 sequences. CD45RO-CCR7+CD27+CD95- cells counted as naive CD8+ T cells. Per the germline V gene, CDR1 is SQVTM and CDR2 is ANQGSEA. The CDR3 runs 16 residues. The sequenced sample was naive CXCR3- CD8+ T cells from blood. Indicated subset: CD45RO-CCR7+CD27+CD95- naive CD8+ T cells lacking CXCR3 (TNR3-). The chain links TRBV29-1 to TRBJ2-2; TCRdb outputs TRBD1, but without DNA this stays unchecked. The sequence was collected from a human donor in good health. Some clones in this sample may be carry-over from other donors' samples. The CDR3: CSVEDGQGGNTGELFF.